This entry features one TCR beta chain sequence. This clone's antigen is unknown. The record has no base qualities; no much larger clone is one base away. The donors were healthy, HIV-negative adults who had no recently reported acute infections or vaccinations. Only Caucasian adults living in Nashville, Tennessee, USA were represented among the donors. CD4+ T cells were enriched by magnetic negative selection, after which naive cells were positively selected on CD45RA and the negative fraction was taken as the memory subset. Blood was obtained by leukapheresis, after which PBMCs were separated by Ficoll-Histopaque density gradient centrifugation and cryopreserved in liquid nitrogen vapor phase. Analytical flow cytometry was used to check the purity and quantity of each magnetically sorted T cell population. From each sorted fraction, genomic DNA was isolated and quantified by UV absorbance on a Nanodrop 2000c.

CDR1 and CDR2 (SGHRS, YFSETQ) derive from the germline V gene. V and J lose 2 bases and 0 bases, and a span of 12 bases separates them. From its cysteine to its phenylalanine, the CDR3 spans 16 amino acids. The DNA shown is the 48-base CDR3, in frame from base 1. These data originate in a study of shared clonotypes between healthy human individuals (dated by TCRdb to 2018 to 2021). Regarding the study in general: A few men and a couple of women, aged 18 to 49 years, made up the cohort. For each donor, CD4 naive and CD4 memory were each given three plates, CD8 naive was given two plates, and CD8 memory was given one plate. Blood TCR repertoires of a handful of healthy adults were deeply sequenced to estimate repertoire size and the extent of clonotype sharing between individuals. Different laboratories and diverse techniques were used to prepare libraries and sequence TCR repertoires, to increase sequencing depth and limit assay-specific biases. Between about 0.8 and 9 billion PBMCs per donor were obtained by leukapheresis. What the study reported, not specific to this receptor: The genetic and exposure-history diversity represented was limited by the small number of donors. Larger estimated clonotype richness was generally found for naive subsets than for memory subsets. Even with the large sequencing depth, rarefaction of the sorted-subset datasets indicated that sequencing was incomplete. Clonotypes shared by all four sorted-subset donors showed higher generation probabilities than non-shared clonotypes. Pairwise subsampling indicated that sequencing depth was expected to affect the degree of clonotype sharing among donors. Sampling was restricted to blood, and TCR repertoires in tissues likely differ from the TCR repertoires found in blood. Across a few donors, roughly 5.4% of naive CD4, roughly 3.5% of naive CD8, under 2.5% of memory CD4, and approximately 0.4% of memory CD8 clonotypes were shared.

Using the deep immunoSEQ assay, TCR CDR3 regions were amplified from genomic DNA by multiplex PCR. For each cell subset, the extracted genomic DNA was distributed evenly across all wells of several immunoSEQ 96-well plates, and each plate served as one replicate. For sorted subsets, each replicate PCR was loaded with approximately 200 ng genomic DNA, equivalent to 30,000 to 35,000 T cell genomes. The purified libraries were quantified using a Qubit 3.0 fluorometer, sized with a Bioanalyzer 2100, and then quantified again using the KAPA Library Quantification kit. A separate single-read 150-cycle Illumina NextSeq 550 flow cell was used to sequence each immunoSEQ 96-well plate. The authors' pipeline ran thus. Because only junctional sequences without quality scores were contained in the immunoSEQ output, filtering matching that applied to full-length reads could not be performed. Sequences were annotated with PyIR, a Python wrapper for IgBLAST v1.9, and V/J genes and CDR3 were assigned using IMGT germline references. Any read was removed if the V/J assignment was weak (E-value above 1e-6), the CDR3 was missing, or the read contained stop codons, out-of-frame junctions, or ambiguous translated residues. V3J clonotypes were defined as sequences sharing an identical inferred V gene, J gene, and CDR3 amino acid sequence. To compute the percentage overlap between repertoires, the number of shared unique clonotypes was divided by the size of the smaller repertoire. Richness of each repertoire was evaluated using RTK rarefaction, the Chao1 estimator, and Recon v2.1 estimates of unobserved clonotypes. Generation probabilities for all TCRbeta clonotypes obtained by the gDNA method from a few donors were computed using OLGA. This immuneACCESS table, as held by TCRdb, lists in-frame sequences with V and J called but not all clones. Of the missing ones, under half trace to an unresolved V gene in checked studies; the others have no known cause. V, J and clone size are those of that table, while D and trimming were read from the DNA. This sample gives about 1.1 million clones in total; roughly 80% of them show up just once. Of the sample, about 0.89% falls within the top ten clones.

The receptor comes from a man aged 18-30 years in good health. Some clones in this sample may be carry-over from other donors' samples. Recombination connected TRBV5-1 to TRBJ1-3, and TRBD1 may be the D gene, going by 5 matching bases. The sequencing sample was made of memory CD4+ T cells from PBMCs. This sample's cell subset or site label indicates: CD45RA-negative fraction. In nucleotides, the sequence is TGCGCCAGCAGCTTTCAACAGGCCAGCTCTGGAAACACCATATATTTT. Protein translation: CASSFQQASSGNTIYF.